A few counts support the clone carrying this T cell receptor (beta chain). Its cognate antigen is unknown. This sample was included in a study of type 1 and type 2 diabetes patients. For the study at large: Across the study, about 19,000,000 paired-end reads were produced. Study-wide findings and caveats: Type 2 diabetes and control V and J usage correlated highly, around 0.97. In CD4+ and CD8+ T cells, type 2 diabetes diversity exceeded type 1.

Germline lookup yields CDR1 SEHNR and CDR2 FQNEAQ (reference sequence). The CDR3 runs 14 residues. The V gene end was trimmed by 2 bases and the J gene end by 11 bases; junction bases not matched to a gene: 6. Each diabetic donor fulfilled classification criteria for either type 1 or type 2. The PCR template was genomic DNA. Multiplex PCR with 30 forward and 13 reverse primers amplified the TCR beta CDR3. TCRdb fed the multiplex PCR reads into MiXCR, producing one record per CDR3 protein. The sample gives 280,000 or so distinct CDR3 sequences, roughly 48% of which show up once; around 13% is in the top ten.

This chain uses TRBV7-9 with TRBJ1-6; 7 bases line up with TRBD1. Sequencing was performed on peripheral blood mononuclear cells (PBMCs). The TCR sequence derives from a man aged 18 to 35 with type 2 diabetes. The CDR3 loop reads CASSLSGGQTPLHF. The DNA of the CDR3 is TGTGCCAGCAGCTTATCTGGGGGACAGACACCCCTCCACTTT.